The 4 T cell receptor beta chains listed next were all sequenced from one sample in a study of memory CD4+ T cells and cytomegalovirus serostatus. The repertoire was sequenced with immunoSEQ multiplex PCR; TCRdb's copy has only in-frame clones and lacks some. The profile shows some 80,000 clones, around 80% of them singletons. The sort gate was single viable CD3+CD4+CD8-CD45RO+ cells for memory CD4+ T cells. Sequenced sample: memory CD4+ T cells from blood. The source is an adult in good health and CMV-seronegative.

V and J are TRBV6-1 and TRBJ1-5; D is ambiguous. This CDR3 has 14 amino acids. The V gene lost 3 bases and the J gene lost 7 bases, with 13 bases spanning the gap. Germline V gene data show CDR1 as MNHNS and CDR2 as SASEGT. The CDR3 nucleotides read TGTGCCAGCAGTGAGCTGTCCGCGGGGCAGCCCCAGCATTTT. The encoded protein is CASSELSAGQPQHF.

In this sample, this clone turned up a few times. V gene TRBV9 combines with J gene TRBJ2-1, with 11 bases fitting TRBD2. V trimming: 0 bases; J trimming: 7 bases; junction bases outside the gene matches: 6. CDR3 length: 16 amino acids. CDR1 and CDR2 from the germline V gene are SGDLS and YYNGEE. The CDR3 coding sequence is TGTGCCAGCAGCGTAGGAATAGCGGGGGGGCTTAATGAGCAGTTCTTC. Amino acid sequence: CASSVGIAGGLNEQFF.

This clone was found a few times. The chain combines TRBV19 with TRBJ1-6, with D maybe TRBD1 (5 bases). V lost 3 bases and J lost 11, with 17 bases in between. The CDR3 runs 15 residues. CDR1 LNHDA and CDR2 SQIVND come from the germline V gene (reference sequence). The CDR3 region is CASSIRTRSGAPLHF. CDR3 DNA sequence: TGTGCCAGTAGTATTCGGACAAGGAGCGGAGCACCCCTCCACTTT.

This clone occurred a few times. This sequence joins TRBV5-1 and TRBJ2-1, with D possibly matching TRBD1 (5 bases). Trimming cost V 0 bases and J 0 bases, with 10 bases left between them. Germline CDR1 and CDR2: SGHRS and YFSETQ. The length of the CDR3 is 16 residues. CDR3: CASSLDGALSYNEQFF. The CDR3 nucleotides are TGCGCCAGCAGCTTGGATGGGGCCCTCTCCTACAATGAGCAGTTCTTC.